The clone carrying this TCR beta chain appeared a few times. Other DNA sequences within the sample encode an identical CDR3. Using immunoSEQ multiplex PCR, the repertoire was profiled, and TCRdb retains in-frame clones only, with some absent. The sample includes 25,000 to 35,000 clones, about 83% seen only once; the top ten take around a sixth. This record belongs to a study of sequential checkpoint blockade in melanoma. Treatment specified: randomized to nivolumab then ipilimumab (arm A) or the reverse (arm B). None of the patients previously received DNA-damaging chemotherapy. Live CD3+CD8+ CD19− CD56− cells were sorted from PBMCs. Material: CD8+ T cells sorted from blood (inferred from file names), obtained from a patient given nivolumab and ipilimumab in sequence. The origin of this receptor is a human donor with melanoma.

The CDR3: CASSLDSSYEQYF. The CDR3 bases are TGTGCCAGCAGCTTAGACAGCTCCTACGAGCAGTACTTC. The rearrangement uses TRBV7-9 and TRBJ2-7; no clear D. Germline V CDR1 and CDR2: SEHNR, FQNEAQ (reference sequence). Trimming shortened V by 1 base and J by 0 bases, and 4 bases separated the two germline ends. The CDR3 is made up of 13 amino acids.